The rows below give T cell receptor beta chains drawn from one sample of a study of neurological immune-mediated disorders. TCRdb used MiXCR to reprocess the 5' RACE reads, holding one entry per CDR3 protein. The sample carries about 46,000 distinct CDR3 sequences, less than 2% recorded once. Material for sequencing was PBMCs. The origin of the receptors is a woman between 35 and 50 years old with multiple sclerosis. Each CDR3 is given with its conserved first and last residue. A D gene is named only where the DNA matches it firmly. Rows give clone size only sometimes, using once, few, many, or a class for an expanded clone.

>TRBJ2-7|many|TRBV9|.|14
CASSVRGQNDEQYF
TGTGCCAGCAGCGTCCGTGGGCAGAATGACGAGCAGTACTTC
>TRBJ2-7|many|TRBV9|.|15
CASSVEVSGWYEQYF
TGTGCCAGCAGCGTAGAGGTTAGCGGTTGGTACGAGCAGTACTTC
>TRBJ2-1|many|TRBV20-1|.|13
CSAKLGYYYEQFF
TGCAGTGCTAAGTTGGGGTATTATTATGAGCAGTTCTTC
>TRBJ1-3|many|TRBV20-1|.|13
CSAQVNSGNTIYF
TGCAGTGCTCAGGTGAACTCTGGAAACACCATATATTTT
>TRBJ2-7|many|TRBV18|TRBD1|14
CASSGQLTSYEQYF
TGTGCCAGCTCGGGACAGCTTACTTCCTACGAGCAGTACTTC
>TRBJ2-3|.|TRBV20-1|TRBD2|15
CSARLAGGPGDTQYF
TGCAGTGCTAGACTAGCGGGGGGGCCCGGAGATACGCAGTATTTT
>TRBJ1-2|many|TRBV9|.|14
CASSATYRVGGYTF
TGTGCCAGCAGCGCTACCTACAGGGTTGGTGGCTACACCTTC
>TRBJ1-4|many|TRBV20-1|.|12
CSATGENEKLFF
TGCAGTGCCACGGGGGAGAATGAAAAACTGTTTTTT
>TRBJ2-1|many|TRBV5-1|.|15
CASSQEGGSYNEQFF
TGCGCCAGCAGCCAGGAAGGGGGCTCCTACAATGAGCAGTTCTTC
>TRBJ2-7|many|TRBV7-6|.|13
CASSLRAPYEQYF
TGTGCCAGCAGCTTACGGGCCCCATACGAGCAGTACTTC
>TRBJ2-3|many|TRBV30|.|10
CARGEDTQYF
TGTGCCCGTGGGGAAGATACGCAGTATTTT
>TRBJ2-3|many|TRBV5-4|TRBD2|15
CASSLAGGGTDTQYF
TGTGCCAGCAGCTTGGCCGGGGGGGGCACAGATACGCAGTATTTT
>TRBJ1-1|many|TRBV27|.|14
CASSPITGHTEAFF
TGTGCCAGCAGCCCGATAACGGGGCACACTGAAGCTTTCTTT
>TRBJ1-5|many|TRBV5-1|.|14
CASRATGAGQPQHF
TGCGCCAGCAGAGCCACGGGGGCAGGCCAGCCCCAGCATTTT
>TRBJ2-7|many|TRBV10-3|.|15
CAISESGQDFYEQYF
TGTGCCATCAGTGAGTCGGGGCAGGACTTCTACGAGCAGTACTTC
>TRBJ1-1|many|TRBV5-1|.|13
CASSLGRDTEAFF
TGCGCCAGCAGCTTAGGGCGGGACACTGAAGCTTTCTTT
>TRBJ2-1|many|TRBV3-1|.|14
CASGGGVTYNEQFF
TGTGCCAGCGGAGGTGGGGTAACCTACAATGAGCAGTTCTTC
>TRBJ2-1|many|TRBV10-3|TRBD1|15
CAISEVGQGDDEQFF
TGTGCCATCAGTGAAGTGGGACAGGGGGATGATGAGCAGTTCTTC
>TRBJ2-7|many|TRBV4-2|TRBD1|16
CASSQEMTGLTYEQYF
TGTGCCAGCAGCCAAGAGATGACAGGGTTAACCTACGAGCAGTACTTC
>TRBJ2-3|many|TRBV7-2|TRBD2|15
CASSFQAGGPDTQYF
TGTGCCAGCAGCTTCCAAGCGGGGGGGCCTGATACGCAGTATTTT
>TRBJ1-1|many|TRBV5-8|TRBD1|15
CASSPGQGQDTEAFF
TGTGCCAGCAGCCCGGGACAGGGTCAGGACACTGAAGCTTTCTTT
>TRBJ2-7|many|TRBV9|.|17
CASSVDPGDSSSYEQYF
TGTGCCAGCAGCGTAGACCCTGGGGATTCGAGCTCCTACGAGCAGTACTTC
>TRBJ1-3|many|TRBV6-5|TRBD1|14
CASRKTGHRNTIYF
TGTGCCAGCAGGAAGACAGGGCATCGGAACACCATATATTTT
>TRBJ2-2|many|TRBV5-1|.|16
CASSLGAGANTGELFF
TGCGCCAGCAGCTTGGGCGCAGGGGCGAACACCGGGGAGCTGTTTTTT
>TRBJ1-1|many|TRBV5-1|.|12
CASSSQGIEAFF
TGCGCCAGCAGCTCTCAGGGAATAGAAGCTTTCTTT
>TRBJ1-1|many|TRBV20-1|.|14
CSAKNRIDHTEAFF
TGCAGTGCTAAGAACAGGATCGATCACACTGAAGCTTTCTTT
>TRBJ1-1|many|TRBV20-1|.|14
CSAREGGAPTEAFF
TGCAGTGCTAGAGAGGGAGGGGCGCCCACTGAAGCTTTCTTT
>TRBJ2-3|many|TRBV7-8|TRBD1|17
CASSPWTGSVFTDTQYF
TGTGCCAGCAGCCCTTGGACAGGGTCTGTCTTCACAGATACGCAGTATTTT
>TRBJ2-4|many|TRBV6-2/TRBV6-3|.|14
CASSYASPGDIQYF
TGTGCCAGCAGTTACGCGTCCCCCGGTGACATTCAGTACTTC